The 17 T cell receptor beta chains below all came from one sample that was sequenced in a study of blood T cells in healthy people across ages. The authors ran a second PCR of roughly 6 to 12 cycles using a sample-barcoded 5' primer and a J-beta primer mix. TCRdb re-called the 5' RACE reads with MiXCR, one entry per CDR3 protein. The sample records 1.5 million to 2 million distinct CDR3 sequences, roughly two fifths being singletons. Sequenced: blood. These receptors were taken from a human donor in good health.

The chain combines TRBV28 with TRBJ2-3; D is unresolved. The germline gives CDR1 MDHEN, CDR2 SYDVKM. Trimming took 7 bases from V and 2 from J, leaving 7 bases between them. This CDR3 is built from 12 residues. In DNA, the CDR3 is TGTGCCAGCAATATCTTCACAGATACGCAGTATTTT. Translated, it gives CASNIFTDTQYF.

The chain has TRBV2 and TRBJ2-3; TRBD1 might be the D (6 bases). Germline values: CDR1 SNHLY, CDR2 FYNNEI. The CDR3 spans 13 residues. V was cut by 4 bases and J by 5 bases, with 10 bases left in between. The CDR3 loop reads CASSGQVQDTQYF. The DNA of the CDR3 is TGTGCCAGCAGTGGACAGGTTCAAGATACGCAGTATTTT.

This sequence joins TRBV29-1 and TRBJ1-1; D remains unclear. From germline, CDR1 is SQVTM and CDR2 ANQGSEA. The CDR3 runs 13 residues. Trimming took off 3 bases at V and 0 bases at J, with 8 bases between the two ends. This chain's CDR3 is CSVEHRLNTEAFF. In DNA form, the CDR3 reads TGCAGCGTTGAGCACAGATTGAACACTGAAGCTTTCTTT.

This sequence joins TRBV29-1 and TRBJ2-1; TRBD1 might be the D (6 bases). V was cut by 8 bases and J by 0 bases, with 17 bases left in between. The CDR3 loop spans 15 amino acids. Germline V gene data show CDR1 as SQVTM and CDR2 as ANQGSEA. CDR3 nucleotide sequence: TGCAGCTCTCCTGGTGGGGGCACCTCCTACAATGAGCAGTTCTTC. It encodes CSSPGGGTSYNEQFF.

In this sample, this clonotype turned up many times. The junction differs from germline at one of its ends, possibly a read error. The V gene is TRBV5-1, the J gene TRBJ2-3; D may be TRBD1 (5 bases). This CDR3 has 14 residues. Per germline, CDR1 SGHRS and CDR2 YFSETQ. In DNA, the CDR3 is TGTGCCAGCAGCTTTCAGGGAAGCACAGATACGCAGTATTTT. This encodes CASSFQGSTDTQYF.

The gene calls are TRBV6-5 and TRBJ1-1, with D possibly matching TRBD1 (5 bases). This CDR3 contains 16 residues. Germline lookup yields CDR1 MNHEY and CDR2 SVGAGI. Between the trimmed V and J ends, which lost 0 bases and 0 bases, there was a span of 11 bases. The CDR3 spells CASSYSDISMNTEAFF. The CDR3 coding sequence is TGTGCCAGCAGTTACTCGGACATAAGCATGAACACTGAAGCTTTCTTT.

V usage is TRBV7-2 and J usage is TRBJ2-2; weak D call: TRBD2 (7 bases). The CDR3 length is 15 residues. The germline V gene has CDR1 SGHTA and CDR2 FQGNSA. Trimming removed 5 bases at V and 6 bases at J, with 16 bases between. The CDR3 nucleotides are TGTGCCAGCAGCAAGACTAGAGGGGGGGCCGGGGAGCTGTTTTTT. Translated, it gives CASSKTRGGAGELFF.

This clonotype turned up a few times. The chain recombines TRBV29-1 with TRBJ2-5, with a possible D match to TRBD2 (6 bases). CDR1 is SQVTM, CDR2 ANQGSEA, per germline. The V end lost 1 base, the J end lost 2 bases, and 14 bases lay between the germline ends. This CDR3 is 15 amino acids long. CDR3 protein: CSVEGGSGLQETQYF. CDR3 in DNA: TGCAGCGTTGAAGGCGGTAGCGGATTACAAGAGACCCAGTACTTC.

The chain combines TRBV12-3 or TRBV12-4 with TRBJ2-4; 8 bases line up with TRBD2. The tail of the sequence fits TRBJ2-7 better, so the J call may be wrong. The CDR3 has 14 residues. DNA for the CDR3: TGTGCCAGCAGTTCCCGGGGGGGTCACTACGAGCAGTACTTC. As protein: CASSSRGGHYEQYF.

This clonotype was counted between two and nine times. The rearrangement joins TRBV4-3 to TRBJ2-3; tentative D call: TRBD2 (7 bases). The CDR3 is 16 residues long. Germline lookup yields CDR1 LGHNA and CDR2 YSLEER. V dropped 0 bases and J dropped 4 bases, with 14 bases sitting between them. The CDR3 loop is CASSQDLGGAPDTQYF. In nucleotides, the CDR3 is TGCGCCAGCAGCCAAGATTTGGGGGGGGCTCCAGATACGCAGTATTTT.

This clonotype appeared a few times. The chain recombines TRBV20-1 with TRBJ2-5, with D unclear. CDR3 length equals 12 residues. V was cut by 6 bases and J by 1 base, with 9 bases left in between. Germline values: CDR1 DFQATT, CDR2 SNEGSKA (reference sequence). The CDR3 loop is CSALRTQETQYF. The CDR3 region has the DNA TGCAGTGCGCTCAGGACCCAAGAGACCCAGTACTTC.

CDR3: CASSISRGTGNEQFF. As DNA, the CDR3 is TGTGCCAGTAGTATCTCGCGGGGGACTGGGAATGAGCAGTTCTTC. This chain joins TRBV19 and TRBJ2-1; TRBD2 matches at 7 bases. This CDR3 has 15 residues. The V segment lost 3 bases and the J segment 7 bases; nucleotides outside the gene matches: 9. The V gene's germline CDR1 is LNHDA and CDR2 SQIVND (reference sequence).

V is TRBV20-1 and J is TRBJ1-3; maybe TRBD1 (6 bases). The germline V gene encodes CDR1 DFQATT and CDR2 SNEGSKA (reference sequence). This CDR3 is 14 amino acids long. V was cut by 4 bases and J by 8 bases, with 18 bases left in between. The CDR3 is CSATRQALDDTIYF. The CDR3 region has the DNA TGCAGTGCTACAAGACAGGCCCTCGACGACACCATATATTTT.

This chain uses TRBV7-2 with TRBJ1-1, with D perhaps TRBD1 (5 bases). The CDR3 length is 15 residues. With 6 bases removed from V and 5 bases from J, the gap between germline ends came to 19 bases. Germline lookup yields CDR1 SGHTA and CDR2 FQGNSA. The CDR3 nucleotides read TGTGCCAGCAGAGACCGTTGGCGGGGACGTACTGAAGCTTTCTTT. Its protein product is CASRDRWRGRTEAFF.

The CDR3 sequence: CASSFGGYDRAGDNEQFF. As DNA, the CDR3 is TGTGCCAGCAGTTTTGGTGGATACGACAGGGCGGGAGACAATGAGCAGTTCTTC. The chain carries TRBV27 and TRBJ2-1; D is tentatively TRBD1 or TRBD2 (7 bases each). Trimming stripped 3 bases from V and 5 bases from J, with 23 bases between. This CDR3 comprises 18 residues. CDR1 and CDR2 (germline): MNHEY, SMNVEV (reference sequence).

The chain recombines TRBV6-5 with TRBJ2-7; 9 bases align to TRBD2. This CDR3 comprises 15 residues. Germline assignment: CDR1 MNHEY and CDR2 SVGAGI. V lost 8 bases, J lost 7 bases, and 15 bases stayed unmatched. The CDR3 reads CASRDSGGEYNEQYF. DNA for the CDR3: TGTGCCAGCCGTGATAGCGGGGGTGAATACAATGAGCAGTACTTC.

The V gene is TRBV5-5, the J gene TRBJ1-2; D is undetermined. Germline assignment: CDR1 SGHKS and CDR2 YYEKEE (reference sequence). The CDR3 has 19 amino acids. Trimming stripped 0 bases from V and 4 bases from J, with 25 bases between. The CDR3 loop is CASSLGFWPLGNDLYGYTF. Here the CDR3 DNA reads TGTGCCAGCAGCTTGGGTTTTTGGCCCCTGGGTAACGACCTCTATGGCTACACCTTC.